This T cell receptor (beta chain) was profiled in a study of blood T cell repertoires in COVID-19. About the study: Spain, Italy and the United States supplied samples that represented acute and convalescent COVID-19. The analysed material was cDNA or gDNA that came from T cells, B-cell-depleted T cells, or PBMCs.

The V gene lost 3 bases and the J gene lost 10 bases, with 11 bases spanning the gap. The CDR3 consists of 12 residues. Germline V gives CDR1 SGDLS, CDR2 YYNGEE. This clone turned up a few times. As handled by the study authors: The assay estimated nucleated cells by amplifying reference gene primers. Sequencing used immunoSEQ multiplex PCR; TCRdb keeps in-frame clones, though not all of them. V and J calls and clone size are copied from that table; D and trimming were computed from the DNA. This table holds about 96,000 clones, approximately 84% found once. This receptor was taken from a woman aged 55-70 years with acute or convalescent COVID-19. V and J are TRBV9 and TRBJ1-3; unclear D gene. The sample taken for sequencing was peripheral blood. Here the CDR3 reads CASSGPAETIYF. The CDR3 DNA is TGTGCCAGCAGCGGGCCGGCGGAAACCATATATTTT.